This T cell receptor (beta chain) was sequenced during a study of T cell responses to AZD1222 COVID-19 vaccine. The study, taken as a whole, reports: The CD4 TCRs associated with vaccination extended across spike and predominated at 160-218 and 743-854.

On this clone itself: Its antigen is not identified.

This table comes from immunoSEQ multiplex PCR, and its TCRdb copy is limited to in-frame clones, with some not included. The data hold 82,000 or so clones, with roughly nine tenths observed a single time. The CDR3 spans 15 residues. From germline, CDR1 is SGHDT and CDR2 YYEEEE. V lost 1 base, J lost 0 bases, and 10 bases lay in between. V is TRBV5-6 and J is TRBJ1-2; perhaps TRBD1 as D (5 bases). This TCR was recovered from an adult in good health. The specimen comprised peripheral blood, sampled on day 0 of AZD1222 vaccination. The CDR3 DNA reads TGTGCCAGCAGCTTGACGGGGGGAGCTAACTATGGCTACACCTTC. Residues: CASSLTGGANYGYTF.